This TCR beta chain was captured in a study of blood T cell repertoires in COVID-19. This clone was detected only a few times. Assay: immunoSEQ multiplex PCR; the TCRdb copy retains only in-frame clones and omits some. The sample lists 250,000 to 400,000 clones; about nine tenths were seen once. Input material: PBMCs or T cells enriched from blood (not recorded which). The clonotype comes from a man between 60 and 70 years old who had recovered from COVID-19.

The CDR3: CASSRGQGGNTEAFF. The CDR3 region has the DNA TGTGCCAGCAGCCGCGGCCAGGGAGGGAACACTGAAGCTTTCTTT. The chain couples TRBV3-1 (or the pseudogene TRBV3-2) to TRBJ1-1; TRBD1 is a possible D gene (5 bases). V dropped 4 bases and J dropped 1 base, with 13 bases sitting between them. CDR1 and CDR2 from the germline V gene are LGHDT and YNNKEL (reference sequence). CDR3 size: 15 residues.